The 20 T cell receptor beta chains below come from one sample, sequenced in a study of spatial heterogeneity in lung cancer. Time point defined: sample taken at primary tumor resection. Their cognate antigens are unknown. Via MiXCR, TCRdb re-called the 5' RACE reads, giving one row per CDR3 protein. The table lists some 6,000 distinct CDR3 sequences, approximately 15% of them singletons. Study results and caveats: Expanded alpha and beta TCR counts within tumors tracked tumor mutation counts.

The sample in question was lung tumor tissue, obtained at surgery. The source is a male donor with early-stage non-small cell lung cancer.

This clonotype was detected ten times or more. Because this beta chain is a stray read in a library intended to capture alpha chains, its abundance should not be given much weight. The rearrangement joins TRBV18 to TRBJ1-1; a weak D match, TRBD1 (6 bases). The V end was cut by 5 bases, the J end by 1 base, with 11 bases between. Germline V lookup: CDR1 KGHSH, CDR2 LQKENI. The CDR3 contains 14 residues. For the CDR3, the DNA is TGTGCCAGCTCAAGGGTGACAGGGAACACTGAAGCTTTCTTT. It translates to CASSRVTGNTEAFF.

Regarding this clonotype: This beta chain appears as a stray read in a library generated for alpha chains; its size is not informative. This rearrangement joins TRBV12-3 or TRBV12-4 to TRBJ1-2; 8 bases match TRBD1. The CDR3 length is 13 residues. The J segment lost 3 bases and the V segment lost 6 bases, leaving 3 bases of the junction unmatched. The DNA of the CDR3 is TGTGCCAGCAGCAACAGGGGGTACTATGGCTACACCTTC. This translates into CASSNRGYYGYTF.

By sample fraction, this clonotype is medium-sized (0.01 to 0.1%). This beta chain slipped into a library made for alpha chains as a stray read, so its size is not meaningful. The chain combines TRBV2 with TRBJ2-3; 14 nucleotides match TRBD2. The CDR3 has 17 residues. CDR1 and CDR2 from the germline V gene are SNHLY and FYNNEI. With 4 bases clipped from V and 4 bases from J, the junction kept 7 bases outside the gene matches. CDR3 in DNA: TGTGCCAGCAGTGCGGGGGGACTAGCGGGAGATGCAGATACGCAGTATTTT. Amino acid sequence: CASSAGGLAGDADTQYF.

This clonotype is classed as medium-sized. A library made for alpha chains picked up this beta chain off target, so its size means little. This chain links TRBV7-9 with TRBJ2-7; TRBD1 matches at 9 bases. The germline V gene encodes CDR1 SEHNR and CDR2 FQNEAQ (reference sequence). The ends lost 2 bases at V and 4 bases at J; junction bases unmatched: 12. The CDR3 has 17 residues. As DNA, the CDR3 is TGTGCCAGCAGCTTACCAACCGACAGGGGGAATTGGTACGAGCAGTACTTC. It specifies CASSLPTDRGNWYEQYF.

By share of the sample, this clonotype is medium-sized. A library made for alpha chains picked up this beta chain off target, so its size means little. This chain uses TRBV18 with TRBJ2-7; TRBD2 matches 8 bases. Looked up from germline, CDR1 is KGHSH and CDR2 is LQKENI. V trimming: 2 bases; J trimming: 4 bases; junction bases outside the gene matches: 13. The CDR3 sequence is 17 residues long. The CDR3, as DNA: TGTGCCAGCTCACCAACGACGTTCGAGACTAGCGATTACGAGCAGTACTTC. Translating it yields CASSPTTFETSDYEQYF.

This clonotype was observed at least ten times. This beta chain is a stray sequence in a library constructed for alpha chains; its clone size is not meaningful. The chain is built from TRBV4-1 and TRBJ2-3, with a weak D call TRBD2 (5 bases). Germline V gene lookup returns CDR1 MGHRA and CDR2 YSYEKL. The CDR3 spans 15 residues. Trimming stripped 4 bases from V and 2 bases from J, with 13 bases between. For the CDR3, the DNA is TGCGCCAGCAGCCTCAGTAACGGGGTCACAGATACGCAGTATTTT. Translated, it gives CASSLSNGVTDTQYF.

Many counts were recorded for this clonotype. This beta chain is an unintended read in a library built for alpha chains; its size means little. The J gene is TRBJ2-2, the V gene TRBV7-9; D not certain. This CDR3 comprises 14 residues. Trimming cost V 5 bases and J 7 bases, with 14 bases left between them. CDR1 and CDR2 from the germline V gene are SEHNR and FQNEAQ (reference sequence). CDR3: CASSQLSPGGELFF. The CDR3 nucleotides read TGTGCCAGCAGCCAATTATCACCGGGCGGGGAGCTGTTTTTT.

There are many counts of this clonotype. This beta chain came through as a stray read in a library set up for alpha chains, and its size says little. The chain has TRBV25-1 and TRBJ1-1; D is possibly TRBD1 (5 bases). This CDR3 has 18 amino acids. The V end was cut by 1 base, the J end by 0 bases, with 18 bases between. Germline V gene lookup returns CDR1 MGHDK and CDR2 SYGVNS. In nucleotides, the CDR3 is TGTGCCAGCAGTGAATTTAAAAGGGGCCGATTTTTGAACACTGAAGCTTTCTTT. This translates into CASSEFKRGRFLNTEAFF. Based on the CDR3 plus reference TRBV25-1 and TRBJ1-1, the full variable domain is EADIYQTPRYLVIGTGKKITLECSQTMGHDKMYWYQQDPGMELHLIHYSYGVNSTEKGDLSSESTVSRIRTEHFPLTLESARPSHTSQYLCASSEFKRGRFLNTEAFFGQGTRLTVV.

In this sample, this clonotype turned up a few times. The library was designed around alpha chains, so this beta chain is a stray read whose abundance carries little weight. V and J are TRBV20-1 and TRBJ2-3; no clear D. The CDR3 contains 10 residues. Germline V gene sequence: CDR1 DFQATT, CDR2 SNEGSKA (reference sequence). Between the trimmed V and J ends, which lost 1 base and 7 bases, there was a span of 3 bases. The CDR3 nucleotides are TGCAGTGCTAGAGTAAATACGCAGTATTTT. Amino acid sequence: CSARVNTQYF.

This clonotype was detected many times. Since the library was made to target alpha chains, this beta chain is a stray read and its abundance is not meaningful. The chain recombines TRBV12-3 or TRBV12-4 with TRBJ2-5; D gene uncertain. The CDR3 runs to 15 residues. V was shortened by 1 base and J by 4 bases, with 13 bases between the two germline ends. DNA of the CDR3: TGTGCCAGCAGTTTAGGGCTAGTTTCAGGAGAGACCCAGTACTTC. This sequence encodes CASSLGLVSGETQYF.

Judged by abundance, this clonotype is medium-sized (0.01 to 0.1%). This beta chain came through as a stray read in a library set up for alpha chains, and its size says little. The CDR3 loop reads CAWRKGGQAGANVLTF. The CDR3 DNA sequence: TGTGCCTGGAGAAAAGGGGGCCAGGCTGGGGCCAACGTCCTGACTTTC. The chain couples TRBV30 to TRBJ2-6; 7 bases match TRBD1. There are 16 residues in the CDR3. Germline loops: CDR1 GTSNPN, CDR2 SVGIG (reference sequence). The trim removed 3 bases at V and 2 bases at J, leaving 7 bases unmatched.

This clonotype was picked up many times. Because the library targeted alpha chains, this beta chain is an off-target read whose size means little. This rearrangement joins TRBV2 to TRBJ2-1, with D maybe TRBD2 (7 bases). Germline CDR1 is SNHLY and CDR2 is FYNNEI. The CDR3 is made up of 16 amino acids. Trimming shortened V by 3 bases and J by 2 bases, and 14 bases separated the two germline ends. The CDR3 protein is CASSDTGGFTYNEQFF. As DNA, the CDR3 is TGTGCCAGCAGTGATACGGGGGGCTTCACCTACAATGAGCAGTTCTTC.

This clonotype counts as medium-sized. This beta chain appears as a stray read in a library generated for alpha chains; its size is not informative. This chain connects TRBV18 to TRBJ1-1; TRBD1 is a possible D gene (5 bases). Germline values: CDR1 KGHSH, CDR2 LQKENI. This CDR3 region has 15 residues. The ends were cut back, 2 bases at V and 1 base at J, with 11 bases in the middle. The CDR3 sequence: CASSPVRGRNTEAFF. CDR3 DNA sequence: TGTGCCAGCTCACCAGTGAGGGGACGGAACACTGAAGCTTTCTTT.

This clonotype is labeled medium-sized (0.01 to 0.1%). Because this beta chain is a stray read in a library intended to capture alpha chains, its abundance should not be given much weight. The rearrangement links TRBV28 to TRBJ1-6, with no clear D. V lost 3 bases, J lost 5 bases, and 8 bases lay in between. Germline CDR1 reads MDHEN; CDR2 reads SYDVKM. This CDR3 is built from 14 residues. The CDR3: CASSLPFNNSPLHF. CDR3 sequence (DNA): TGTGCCAGCAGTTTGCCTTTTAATAATTCACCCCTCCACTTT.

This clonotype was seen at least ten times. This beta chain represents an off-target read in a library built for alpha chains; its size is of limited meaning. CDR3 amino acids: CASAGVGTGELFF. CDR3 nucleotides: TGTGCCAGCGCCGGGGTAGGGACCGGGGAGCTGTTTTTT. The chain recombines TRBV14 with TRBJ2-2; D may be TRBD2 (5 bases). V was clipped by 8 bases and J by 5 bases, with 12 bases between them. The CDR3 length is 13 residues. The V gene's germline CDR1 is SGHDN and CDR2 FVKESK.

This clonotype is labeled as medium-sized. A library made for alpha chains picked up this beta chain off target, so its size means little. This chain joins TRBV7-6 and TRBJ2-3, with D unclear. Germline CDR1 SGHVS, CDR2 FNYEAQ. V was trimmed by 2 bases and J by 6 bases, leaving 6 bases between them. This CDR3 contains 12 residues. The CDR3 loop reads CASSLWSDTQYF. The CDR3, as DNA: TGTGCCAGCAGCTTATGGTCCGATACGCAGTATTTT.

Worth noting for this clonotype: This beta chain represents an off-target read in a library built for alpha chains; its size is of limited meaning. The chain recombines TRBV6-2 or TRBV6-3 with TRBJ2-7; possible D gene TRBD2, 5 bases. Germline CDR1 is MNHEY and CDR2 is SVGEGT. CDR3 size: 15 residues. V lost 8 bases and J 2 bases, leaving 19 bases between the germline ends. CDR3 sequence: CASFGGAFGTYEQYF. The CDR3 bases are TGTGCCAGCTTCGGAGGTGCATTCGGAACCTACGAGCAGTACTTC.

With respect to this clonotype: This beta chain slipped into a library made for alpha chains as a stray read, so its size is not meaningful. The chain is built from TRBV4-1 and TRBJ1-6, with D perhaps TRBD1 (6 bases). V dropped 0 bases and J dropped 0 bases, with 12 bases sitting between them. CDR3 length: 18 amino acids. Germline-derived CDR1 and CDR2 are MGHRA and YSYEKL. The CDR3 bases are TGCGCCAGCAGCCAAGATGGGGGCAGGATCTCCTATAATTCACCCCTCCACTTT. This encodes CASSQDGGRISYNSPLHF.

The sample holds a few counts of this clonotype. With the library built for alpha chains, this beta chain is off target and its frequency is not meaningful. V gene TRBV27 combines with J gene TRBJ1-6; the D gene is possibly TRBD1 (5 bases). Germline loops: CDR1 MNHEY, CDR2 SMNVEV (reference sequence). CDR3 length: 12 amino acids. Trimming took 5 bases from V and 10 from J, leaving 9 bases between them. The DNA of the CDR3 is TGTGCCAGCAGTCCCGACAGATCACCCCTCCACTTT. Its translation: CASSPDRSPLHF.

Comments on this clonotype: This beta chain is a stray sequence in a library constructed for alpha chains; its clone size is not meaningful. DNA of the CDR3: TGCAGCGTTGCCCCGCCGGGTACGCAAGAGACCCAGTACTTC. Protein sequence: CSVAPPGTQETQYF. The chain links TRBV29-1 to TRBJ2-5; D remains unclear. Looked up from germline, CDR1 is SQVTM and CDR2 is ANQGSEA. CDR3 length: 14 amino acids. Trimming removed 4 bases at V and 2 bases at J, with 14 bases between.